Listed below are T cell receptor beta chains from one sample, sequenced in a study of shared clonotypes between healthy human individuals. Profiled with immunoSEQ multiplex PCR; TCRdb holds only in-frame clones, not every one. The sample has 2.5 million or so clones; 85% to 95% are singletons. The sequencing sample was made of naive CD4+ T cells sorted from blood. The source of these receptors is a man younger than 35 in good health. CDR3s include the opening cysteine and the closing phenylalanine or tryptophan. Each record gives: D gene, J gene, clone size, V gene, CDR3 protein, CDR3 DNA. D genes are given only for firm matches. Expanded clones get a size class; other rows say once, few or many, or leave the size out.

.	TRBJ1-4	.	TRBV18	CASSPGALNEKLFF	TGTGCCAGCTCACCAGGGGCCCTTAATGAAAAACTGTTTTTT
TRBD2	TRBJ2-3	.	TRBV9	CASSARGVADTQYF	TGTGCCAGCAGCGCCCGGGGGGTTGCAGATACGCAGTATTTT
.	TRBJ1-2	.	TRBV28	CALSSPGGYTF	TGTGCCTTGTCGTCTCCGGGTGGCTACACCTTC
.	TRBJ2-7	.	TRBV6-1	CASSEVGASYEQYF	TGTGCCAGCAGTGAAGTCGGGGCCTCCTACGAGCAGTACTTC
TRBD1	TRBJ2-2	.	TRBV7-9	CASSLAWDRGSFYTGELFF	TGTGCCAGCAGCTTAGCGTGGGACAGGGGCTCCTTTTATACCGGGGAGCTGTTTTTT
TRBD1	TRBJ1-2	.	TRBV7-6	CASSRTARGSYYGYTF	TGTGCCAGCAGCCGAACGGCCAGGGGGAGTTATTATGGCTACACCTTC
.	TRBJ2-7	.	TRBV6-5	CASSYSGGPLEQYF	TGTGCCAGCAGTTATTCCGGGGGACCTCTCGAGCAGTACTTC
.	TRBJ1-3	.	TRBV5-4	CASSLGQAFSGNTIYF	TGTGCCAGCAGCTTGGGACAGGCATTCTCTGGAAACACCATATATTTT
TRBD1	TRBJ1-6	.	TRBV19	CASRRASSRSGGISPLHF	TGTGCGTCCCGTCGTGCCAGTAGTAGATCAGGGGGCATTTCACCCCTCCACTTT
TRBD1	TRBJ2-1	.	TRBV9	CASSVEAGGSYNEQFF	TGTGCCAGCAGCGTAGAGGCAGGGGGCTCCTACAATGAGCAGTTCTTC
TRBD1	TRBJ1-4	.	TRBV29-1	CSVGSGTANEKLFF	TGCAGCGTTGGATCCGGGACAGCTAATGAAAAACTGTTTTTT
.	TRBJ2-2	.	TRBV5-1	CASSSGFGTGELFF	TGCGCCAGCAGCTCGGGATTTGGCACCGGGGAGCTGTTTTTT
TRBD1	TRBJ1-5	.	TRBV28	CASSTRQGVSNQPQHF	TGTGCCAGCAGTACACGACAGGGTGTGAGCAATCAGCCCCAGCATTTT
.	TRBJ1-1	.	TRBV5-4	CASSLDPRAEAFF	TGTGCCAGCAGCTTGGACCCGAGGGCTGAAGCTTTCTTT
.	TRBJ2-7	.	TRBV28	CASRRLDPYEQYF	TGTGCCAGCAGACGATTGGACCCCTACGAGCAGTACTTC
TRBD2	TRBJ2-7	.	TRBV18	CASSPGLAGGPYEQYF	TGTGCCAGCTCACCGGGACTAGCGGGAGGGCCCTACGAGCAGTACTTC
.	TRBJ1-3	.	TRBV6-1	CASRDTGSYGNTIYF	TGTGCCAGCAGAGACACAGGGTCTTACGGAAACACCATATATTTT
.	TRBJ2-2	.	TRBV5-1	CASSSGNTGELFF	TGCGCCAGCAGCAGCGGGAACACCGGGGAGCTGTTTTTT
TRBD2	TRBJ2-1	.	TRBV6-5	CASRRTSGVWNEQFF	TGTGCCAGCAGGAGGACTAGCGGGGTGTGGAATGAGCAGTTCTTC
TRBD2	TRBJ2-3	once	TRBV5-4	CASSLRTSGSTDTQYF	TGTGCCAGCAGCCTAAGGACTAGCGGAAGCACAGATACGCAGTATTTT
TRBD1	TRBJ2-3	.	TRBV18	CASSSVTGPSADPQYF	TGTGCCAGCTCATCCGTGACAGGGCCCTCAGCCGATCCGCAGTATTTT
TRBD1	TRBJ1-2	.	TRBV5-1	CASSLGDRAYGYTF	TGCGCCAGCAGCTTGGGCGACAGGGCATACGGCTACACCTTC
.	TRBJ2-7	.	TRBV27	CASRPAGFYSYEQYF	TGTGCCAGCAGACCCGCCGGATTCTACTCCTACGAGCAGTACTTC
.	TRBJ2-5	.	TRBV5-6	CASTRWQQETQYF	TGTGCCAGCACCCGATGGCAGCAAGAGACCCAGTACTTC
.	TRBJ2-3	once	TRBV5-1	CASSRGSTDTQYF	TGCGCCAGCAGCCGTGGGAGCACAGATACGCAGTATTTT
TRBD1	TRBJ2-7	.	TRBV4-3	CASSHAPGTGVLEQYF	TGCGCCAGCAGCCATGCCCCCGGGACAGGGGTCCTCGAGCAGTACTTC
.	TRBJ2-5	.	TRBV29-1	CSVEKSLETQYF	TGCAGCGTTGAAAAGTCTCTAGAGACCCAGTACTTC
.	TRBJ2-5	.	TRBV5-1	CASSRDSLAQYF	TGCGCCAGCAGCCGCGACTCTTTGGCCCAGTACTTC
TRBD2	TRBJ2-5	.	TRBV28	CASTERGKETQYF	TGTGCCAGCACCGAGCGGGGGAAAGAGACCCAGTACTTC
TRBD2	TRBJ2-3	.	TRBV7-8	CASSLGASGGTDTQYF	TGTGCCAGCAGCTTAGGAGCTAGCGGGGGCACAGATACGCAGTATTTT
TRBD1	TRBJ1-3	.	TRBV9	CASSVGTGLSGNTIYF	TGTGCCAGCAGCGTAGGGACAGGGCTCTCTGGAAACACCATATATTTT
.	TRBJ2-5	.	TRBV28	CASSPTEYQETQYF	TGTGCCAGCAGCCCAACCGAGTACCAAGAGACCCAGTACTTC
.	TRBJ2-7	.	TRBV30	CAWSAGGSYEQYF	TGTGCCTGGAGTGCTGGGGGCTCCTACGAGCAGTACTTC
.	TRBJ2-7	.	TRBV6-5	CASKMDSASYEQYF	TGTGCCAGCAAAATGGACAGCGCATCCTACGAGCAGTACTTC
TRBD2	TRBJ2-7	.	TRBV2	CASSAAGTPGGEQYF	TGTGCCAGCAGTGCCGCCGGGACACCGGGGGGGGAGCAGTACTTC